This TCR beta chain was obtained from a study of T cells in Graves' hyperthyroidism and ophthalmopathy. RNA transcripts provided the source from which TCR beta CDR3 regions were amplified. Primed by the HTBI set, a first-round RT-PCR was run on the TCR CDR3. Via MiXCR, TCRdb re-called the multiplex PCR reads, giving one row per CDR3 protein. The sample lists about 180,000 distinct CDR3 sequences; more than 15% were seen once. This clonotype appeared a few times. The antigen is unknown. The germline V gene encodes CDR1 MGHRA and CDR2 YSYEKL. This CDR3 has 15 amino acids. The V end lost 1 base, the J end lost 2 bases, and 10 bases lay between the germline ends. General study findings and limits: A model built on 13 V-J features separated ophthalmopathy from stable hyperthyroidism.

The J gene is TRBJ2-3, the V gene TRBV4-1; tentatively, D is TRBD1 or TRBD2 (5 bases each). The clonotype was recovered from a woman aged 45 to 65 with Graves' hyperthyroidism. The sequencing sample was made of blood. The CDR3, as DNA: TGCGCCAGCAGCCAAGCGGGGACCCTCACAGATACGCAGTATTTT. This sequence encodes CASSQAGTLTDTQYF.